Each of the 26 T cell receptor beta chains below was sequenced from the same sample in a study of T cell responses to AZD1222 COVID-19 vaccine. Profiling relied on immunoSEQ multiplex PCR, and the TCRdb table lists in-frame clones only, not all of them. The data contain about 150,000 clones, approximately 90% of them singletons. Material: peripheral blood, obtained 28 days after the second AZD1222 dose. Source of these receptors: an adult who received the AZD1222 COVID-19 vaccine.

This clone was seen once. The chain joins TRBV5-4 to TRBJ2-3; D not resolved. Germline-derived CDR1 and CDR2 are SGHNT and YYREEE (reference sequence). Trimming removed 0 bases at V and 4 bases at J, with 21 bases between. The CDR3 covers 18 residues. The CDR3 DNA reads as TGTGCCAGCAGCTTGGCCGATCTAACCCCCGATCCCGCAGATACGCAGTATTTT. Translated: CASSLADLTPDPADTQYF.

CDR3 DNA: TGTGCCAGCTCACCACTGGGACTAACCTACAATGAGCAGTTCTTC. Its protein is CASSPLGLTYNEQFF. The chain recombines TRBV18 with TRBJ2-1; 7 bases align to TRBD2. There are 15 residues in the CDR3. Looked up from germline, CDR1 is KGHSH and CDR2 is LQKENI. V gave up 1 base and J gave up 2 bases; unmatched junction bases: 2.

The chain employs TRBV5-1 and TRBJ2-3; D is unresolved. CDR3 length: 17 amino acids. V lost 4 bases and J lost 6, with 24 bases in between. The germline gives CDR1 SGHRS, CDR2 YFSETQ. This CDR3 reads CASSPAQFTAQMDTQYF. CDR3 DNA: TGCGCCAGCAGCCCGGCCCAATTTACGGCCCAAATGGATACGCAGTATTTT.

This clone is termed medium-sized (0.01 to 0.1%). The chain couples TRBV6-5 to TRBJ2-7; 7 bases align to TRBD1. The CDR3 is 15 residues long. Losses at the gene ends were 2 bases for V and 6 bases for J; bases not matched to a gene: 10. CDR1 and CDR2 from the germline V gene are MNHEY and SVGAGI. CDR3 sequence reads: CASSYRWTGKLEQYF. Written as DNA, the CDR3 is TGTGCCAGCAGTTACCGTTGGACAGGCAAACTCGAGCAGTACTTC.

The J gene is TRBJ2-5, the V gene TRBV2; 11 bases are a match to TRBD2. The CDR3 is made up of 17 amino acids. CDR1 is SNHLY, CDR2 FYNNEI, per germline. The junction had 13 bases not matched to a gene; V was cut back by 6 bases and J by 4 bases. In DNA, the CDR3 is TGTGCCAGCAGCTTCGGGACTAGCGGACGGGAGAGAGAGACCCAGTACTTC. This sequence encodes CASSFGTSGRERETQYF. The entire variable domain, with the rest obtained from reference TRBV2 and TRBJ2-5, is as follows: EPEVTQTPSHQVTQMGQEVILRCVPISNHLYFYWYRQILGQKVEFLVSFYNNEISEKSEIFDDQFSVERPDGSNFTLKIRSTKLEDSAMYFCASSFGTSGRERETQYFGPGTRLLVL.

This chain uses TRBV4-1 with TRBJ1-1, with a tentative D call TRBD1 (5 bases). The ends were cut back, 7 bases at V and 4 bases at J, with 19 bases in the middle. The CDR3 extends over 15 amino acids. From germline, CDR1 is MGHRA and CDR2 YSYEKL. CDR3 protein: CASTQLAGTGTEAFF. CDR3 sequence (DNA): TGCGCCAGCACCCAGTTGGCGGGGACCGGCACTGAAGCTTTCTTT.

V is TRBV19 and J is TRBJ1-5, with D perhaps matching TRBD1 (6 bases). V lost 2 bases and J lost 5, with 13 bases in between. CDR3 size: 15 residues. Germline V CDR1 and CDR2: LNHDA, SQIVND (reference sequence). CDR3 nucleotides: TGTGCCAGTAGTATATTACGCGACAGGCATCAGCCCCAGCATTTT. Protein sequence: CASSILRDRHQPQHF.

V usage is TRBV19 and J usage is TRBJ2-7; D is uncertain. Germline CDR1 reads LNHDA; CDR2 reads SQIVND (reference sequence). This CDR3 is built from 14 residues. V lost 7 bases to trimming and J lost 2 bases, with 15 bases between them. This chain's CDR3 is CASTHGWPPYEQYF. CDR3 nucleotide sequence: TGTGCCAGTACTCACGGCTGGCCTCCCTACGAGCAGTACTTC.

This chain's CDR3 is CASRKQGYEPQHF. The DNA for the CDR3 is TGTGCCAGCAGAAAACAGGGGTACGAGCCCCAGCATTTT. The chain is built from TRBV6-5 and TRBJ1-5; 7 bases are a match to TRBD1. CDR3 length: 13 residues. Trimming removed 6 bases from V and 8 bases from J; junction bases left unmatched: 7. The V gene's germline CDR1 is MNHEY and CDR2 SVGAGI.

The chain is built from TRBV29-1 and TRBJ1-2; D uncertain. The ends were cut back, 0 bases at V and 6 bases at J, with 8 bases in the middle. Germline assignment: CDR1 SQVTM and CDR2 ANQGSEA. The CDR3 totals 12 residues. The CDR3 sequence is CSVEDTGNGYTF. The CDR3 DNA reads TGCAGCGTTGAAGATACCGGAAATGGCTACACCTTC.

The chain carries TRBV9 and TRBJ2-5; 14 bases align to TRBD2. The germline gives CDR1 SGDLS, CDR2 YYNGEE. J lost 1 base, V lost 4 bases, and 3 bases had no gene match. The CDR3 spans 16 residues. The CDR3 reads CASSQGTSGGQETQYF. The CDR3 region has the DNA TGTGCCAGCAGCCAGGGGACTAGCGGGGGCCAAGAGACCCAGTACTTC.

The chain recombines TRBV2 with TRBJ2-1; 14 nucleotides line up with TRBD2. The CDR3 has 19 amino acids. Unmatched junction bases numbered 9, after V lost 4 bases and J lost 1 base. CDR1 SNHLY and CDR2 FYNNEI come from the germline V gene. The CDR3 coding sequence is TGTGCCAGCAGTGGACTAGCGGGAGGGCCCGGGAAGTCCTACAATGAGCAGTTCTTC. Protein product: CASSGLAGGPGKSYNEQFF.

The chain couples TRBV24-1 to TRBJ1-1, with unresolved D. Looked up from germline, CDR1 is KGHDR and CDR2 is SFDVKD. This CDR3 has 13 residues. Trimming took off 0 bases at V and 4 bases at J, with 5 bases between the two ends. The CDR3 DNA reads as TGTGCCACCAGTGATTTGGCAGGCACTGAAGCTTTCTTT. This codes for CATSDLAGTEAFF.

CDR3: CASSYLTGGQPQHF. The CDR3 nucleotides read TGTGCCAGCAGTTACCTGACGGGGGGACAGCCCCAGCATTTT. The gene calls are TRBV6-5 and TRBJ1-5; weak D call: TRBD1 (5 bases). The CDR3 is 14 residues long. The germline V and J ends were trimmed by 2 bases and 7 bases, with 12 bases remaining between them. CDR1 and CDR2 (germline): MNHEY, SVGAGI.

V is TRBV6-5 and J is TRBJ1-5; 7 positions match TRBD1. V lost 6 bases and J lost 3; bases outside the gene matches: 5. The CDR3 has 14 residues. The germline V gene encodes CDR1 MNHEY and CDR2 SVGAGI. This CDR3 is CASSPGTDNQPQHF. CDR3 sequence (DNA): TGTGCCAGCAGCCCAGGGACAGACAATCAGCCCCAGCATTTT.

This clone was recorded a few times. The V gene is TRBV7-9, the J gene TRBJ1-1, with 9 bases aligning to TRBD1. The trim removed 3 bases at V and 1 base at J, leaving 3 bases unmatched. Germline CDR1 reads SEHNR; CDR2 reads FQNEAQ (reference sequence). The length of the CDR3 is 15 residues. The CDR3 DNA follows: TGTGCCAGCAGCTTCACAGGGGGCGGGAACACTGAAGCTTTCTTT. Amino acid sequence: CASSFTGGGNTEAFF.

Notes on this clone: Distinct nucleotide sequences in the sample also encode this CDR3. The chain combines TRBV27 with TRBJ2-7, with TRBD1 as a possible D gene (5 bases). Germline-derived CDR1 and CDR2 are MNHEY and SMNVEV (reference sequence). This CDR3 contains 13 residues. The V end was cut by 3 bases, the J end by 4 bases, with 10 bases between. The CDR3 region is CASSFGQGYEQYF. CDR3 sequence (DNA): TGTGCCAGCAGTTTTGGACAAGGGTACGAGCAGTACTTC.

The chain joins TRBV4-2 to TRBJ1-2; D unresolved. The germline V and J ends were trimmed by 1 base and 4 bases, with 10 bases remaining between them. The CDR3 contains 14 residues. Germline assignment: CDR1 LGHNA and CDR2 YNFKEQ. For the CDR3, the DNA is TGTGCCAGCAGCCAAGTTCGGGTGGGCTATGGCTACACCTTC. The encoded protein is CASSQVRVGYGYTF.

The chain has TRBV29-1 and TRBJ2-1, with D uncertain. The CDR3 runs to 11 residues. Trimming took 6 bases from V and 4 from J, leaving 7 bases between them. Germline CDR1 and CDR2: SQVTM and ANQGSEA. The CDR3 bases are TGCAGCGTCCTGCAGTACAATGAGCAGTTCTTC. Translating it yields CSVLQYNEQFF.

This chain links TRBV19 with TRBJ2-3; D gene ambiguous. Germline-derived CDR1 and CDR2 are LNHDA and SQIVND (reference sequence). The CDR3 covers 11 residues. Trimming left V 10 bases short and J 7 bases short, with 12 bases between. The CDR3 loop is CATKFNYTQYF. CDR3 DNA: TGTGCCACCAAGTTCAATTATACGCAGTATTTT. Together with reference TRBV19 and TRBJ2-3, the CDR3 gives the full variable domain: DGGITQSPKYLFRKEGQNVTLSCEQNLNHDAMYWYRQDPGQGLRLIYYSQIVNDFQKGDIAEGYSVSREKKESFPLTVTSAQKNPTAFYLCATKFNYTQYFGPGTRLTVL.

The chain uses TRBV15 and TRBJ2-3; 8 nucleotides line up with TRBD2. The J segment lost 0 bases and the V segment lost 0 bases, leaving 2 bases of the junction unmatched. Germline CDR1 reads LNHNV; CDR2 reads YYDKDF (reference sequence). The CDR3 runs 16 residues. CDR3 sequence reads: CATSRDLAGSTDTQYF. Written as DNA, the CDR3 is TGTGCCACCAGCAGAGATCTAGCGGGTAGCACAGATACGCAGTATTTT.

This clone occurred a few times. J is TRBJ2-1 and V is TRBV12-3 or TRBV12-4; TRBD1 is a possible D gene (7 bases). V was trimmed by 6 bases and J by 10 bases, leaving 13 bases between them. The CDR3 runs to 12 residues. CDR3 DNA: TGTGCCAGCAGCTTCCCAGGGGGGGAGCAGTTCTTC. Protein product: CASSFPGGEQFF.

This chain joins TRBV4-1 and TRBJ2-2; 13 bases are a match to TRBD2. Germline lookup yields CDR1 MGHRA and CDR2 YSYEKL. The V segment lost 0 bases and the J segment 4 bases; nucleotides outside the gene matches: 2. This CDR3 has 17 amino acids. In nucleotides, the CDR3 is TGCGCCAGCAGCCAAGATACTAGCGGGAGGGGCACCGGGGAGCTGTTTTTT. Protein product: CASSQDTSGRGTGELFF.

The chain combines TRBV7-2 with TRBJ1-2, with TRBD1 as a possible D gene (6 bases). The V end lost 5 bases, the J end lost 3 bases, and 10 bases lay between the germline ends. The CDR3 sequence is 13 residues long. Germline CDR1 and CDR2: SGHTA and FQGNSA. Here the CDR3 DNA reads TGTGCCAGCAGCCCCCAGGGGTACTATGGCTACACCTTC. It specifies CASSPQGYYGYTF.

The chain joins TRBV28 to TRBJ2-2; D is unclear. V was pared by 3 bases and J by 0 bases, with 14 bases between. Per the germline V gene, CDR1 is MDHEN and CDR2 is SYDVKM. The CDR3 has 17 residues. In DNA, the CDR3 is TGTGCCAGCAGTTTTCCCGTTCAGGTTACGAACACCGGGGAGCTGTTTTTT. It translates to CASSFPVQVTNTGELFF.

This clone showed up just once. V gene TRBV2 combines with J gene TRBJ2-7, with 8 bases lining up with TRBD1. V shed 5 bases, J shed 0 bases, and the junction held 3 bases outside the gene matches. This CDR3 has 14 residues. Germline V gene data show CDR1 as SNHLY and CDR2 as FYNNEI. The CDR3 spells CASSSGTGSYEQYF. The CDR3 DNA sequence: TGTGCCAGCAGTTCCGGGACAGGCTCCTACGAGCAGTACTTC.